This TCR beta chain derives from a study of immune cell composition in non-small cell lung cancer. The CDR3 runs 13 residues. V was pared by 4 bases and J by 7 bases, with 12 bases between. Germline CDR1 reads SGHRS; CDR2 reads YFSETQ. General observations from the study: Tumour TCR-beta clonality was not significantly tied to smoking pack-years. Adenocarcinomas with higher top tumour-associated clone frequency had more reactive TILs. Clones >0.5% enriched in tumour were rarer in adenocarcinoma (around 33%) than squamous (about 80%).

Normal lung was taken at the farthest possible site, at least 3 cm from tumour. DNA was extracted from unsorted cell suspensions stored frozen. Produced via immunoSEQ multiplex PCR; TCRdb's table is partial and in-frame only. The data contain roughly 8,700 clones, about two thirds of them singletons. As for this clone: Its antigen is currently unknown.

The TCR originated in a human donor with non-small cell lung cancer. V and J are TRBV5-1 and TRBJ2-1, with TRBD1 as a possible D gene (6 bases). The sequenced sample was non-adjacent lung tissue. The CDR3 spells CASSIPQGNEQFF. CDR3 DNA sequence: TGCGCCAGCAGCATTCCACAGGGTAATGAGCAGTTCTTC.